Below are 8 T cell receptor beta chains sequenced from a single sample in a study of T cells in Graves' hyperthyroidism and ophthalmopathy (dated by TCRdb to the late 2010s). Libraries were made using multiplex PCR. Sequencer: Illumina HiSeq 2000. The TCR beta CDR3 regions were amplified from the RNA transcripts. The first round of RT-PCR for the TCR CDR3 was performed with the HTBI primer set and the Qiagen OneStep RT-PCR kit. The public sequencing data were trimmed at Q25 with fastp and processed into clonotypes with MiXCR by TCRdb, which kept only in-frame beta chains. Rows matching on CDR3 protein sequence are summarized as one entry with the most common DNA and genes. Here the sample has under 450,000 distinct CDR3 sequences; approximately 14% occur a single time. 7.7% of the sample rests with the top ten. Sequencing used blood. These receptors were taken from a woman between 18 and 30 years old with Graves' hyperthyroidism.

This clonotype was counted many times. V gene TRBV5-1 combines with J gene TRBJ2-4; D not certain. Trimming left V 0 bases short and J 1 base short, with 8 bases between. Looked up from germline, CDR1 is SGHRS and CDR2 is YFSETQ. The CDR3 runs 15 residues. The DNA of the CDR3 is TGCGCCAGCAGCTTGGGGCCGGTGGCCAAAAACATTCAGTACTTC. It is translated as CASSLGPVAKNIQYF.

The gene calls are TRBV5-1 and TRBJ1-4; the match to TRBD1 covers 8 bases. Trimming took 5 bases from V and 2 from J; bases not matched to a gene: 5. This CDR3 comprises 15 residues. Germline CDR1 and CDR2: SGHRS and YFSETQ. CDR3 DNA: TGCGCCAGCAGGAGGTCAGGGGGCACTAATGAAAAACTGTTTTTT. Its translation: CASRRSGGTNEKLFF.

This clonotype has ten or more counts. J is TRBJ2-3 and V is TRBV5-1; D might be TRBD2 (5 bases). CDR3 length: 14 amino acids. Germline CDR1 reads SGHRS; CDR2 reads YFSETQ. V was shortened by 5 bases and J by 2 bases, with 12 bases between the two germline ends. CDR3 region: CASRNSDHTDTQYF. Here the CDR3 DNA reads TGCGCCAGCAGAAATAGCGATCACACAGATACGCAGTATTTT.

There are many counts of this clonotype. The rearrangement links TRBV27 to TRBJ2-4; the D gene is possibly TRBD2 (7 bases). The CDR3 extends over 18 amino acids. Germline V gives CDR1 MNHEY, CDR2 SMNVEV (reference sequence). Trimming took off 6 bases at V and 8 bases at J, with 29 bases between the two ends. For the CDR3, the DNA is TGTGCCAGCAGCCCGATTCCTCCGCGGGGGCCGACCGGAGACATTCAGTACTTC. It is translated as CASSPIPPRGPTGDIQYF.

This clonotype has at least ten counts. The rearrangement uses TRBV6-5 and TRBJ2-7; D call uncertain. Trimming took off 1 base at V and 3 bases at J, with 10 bases between the two ends. The CDR3 is made up of 14 amino acids. CDR1 is MNHEY and CDR2 is SVGAGI in the germline V gene. Here the CDR3 DNA reads TGTGCCAGCAGTTACTATGGCGAGCTCTACGAGCAGTACTTC. It is translated as CASSYYGELYEQYF.

As concerns this clonotype: A clone one base away is much larger, so this may be a read error. The chain has TRBV30 and TRBJ1-5, with TRBD1 as a possible D gene (5 bases). This CDR3 contains 14 residues. The germline V gene encodes CDR1 GTSNPN and CDR2 SVGIG (reference sequence). V was trimmed by 5 bases and J by 5 bases, leaving 16 bases between them. Here the CDR3 DNA reads TGTGCCTGGGAGCCCCGACAGCGCGATCAGCCCCAGCATTTT. This sequence encodes CAWEPRQRDQPQHF.

This clonotype was seen repeatedly, ten times or more. The chain joins TRBV7-2 to TRBJ1-1; D not certain. CDR3 length: 11 amino acids. Per the germline V gene, CDR1 is SGHTA and CDR2 is FQGNSA. V shed 8 bases and J shed 1 base, with 5 bases lying between them. The CDR3 protein is CASGENTEAFF. For the CDR3, the DNA is TGTGCCAGCGGGGAGAACACTGAAGCTTTCTTT.

In its sample, this clonotype was seen a few times. This chain uses TRBV3-1 with TRBJ2-3, with a tentative D call TRBD2 (5 bases). The CDR3 loop spans 18 amino acids. Trimming stripped 4 bases from V and 1 base from J, with 21 bases between. Looked up from germline, CDR1 is LGHDT and CDR2 is YNNKEL (reference sequence). CDR3 nucleotide sequence: TGTGCCAGCAGCCCCGCCCGGGGAGCGGCGAACCGCACAGATACGCAGTATTTT. Translating it yields CASSPARGAANRTDTQYF.